This TCR beta chain is from a study of OX40 agonist ivuxolimab in advanced cancers. Study-wide background: Patients received intravenous ivuxolimab every 2 weeks at 0.01 to 10 mg/kg. Dose-escalation patients had hepatocellular carcinoma, melanoma, renal cell or head and neck cancer. Study-wide results and limits: The 0.1-3.0 mg/kg partial responders had among the lowest clonal expansion. The mean number of expanded clones was higher in CD8+ T cells than in CD4+.

In germline, CDR1 is SGHRS, CDR2 YFSETQ. The ends lost 7 bases at V and 9 bases at J; junction bases unmatched: 12. This CDR3 has 13 amino acids. Libraries were prepared by immunoSEQ multiplex PCR; TCRdb keeps only in-frame clonotypes and omits some of them. This table has about 60,000 clones, more than 75% appearing once. Of note for this clone: The antigen is undetermined.

The chain couples TRBV5-1 to TRBJ2-5; 7 positions match TRBD1. The source of this sequence is an adult with an advanced solid tumor such as melanoma, head and neck, liver or kidney cancer. The sample in question was CD4+ or CD8+ T cells sorted from blood, obtained in a trial of the OX40 agonist ivuxolimab. The CDR3 loop is CASRDSGIGAQYF. As DNA, the CDR3 is TGCGCCAGCCGGGACAGCGGCATTGGGGCCCAGTACTTC.